This T cell receptor (beta chain) was sequenced during a study of blood T cell repertoires in COVID-19. This CDR3 comprises 12 residues. Germline CDR1 KGHSH, CDR2 LQKENI. Under the authors' procedure: Counts of nucleated cells, estimated from reference gene primer amplification, were obtained. Method: immunoSEQ multiplex PCR; TCRdb's copy keeps in-frame clones and lacks some. For V, J and clone size, that table is used; D and trimming come from the DNA. The table includes about 320,000 clones, around 90% detected once. Participants, roughly 18 to 90 years old, spanned 25 or so US areas. For recovered donors of Cohort 3, there were two negative PCRs, clearance, or symptom resolution. This clone came up once. One end of the junction is discordant with germline, which a read error may explain.

V is TRBV18 and J is TRBJ2-7, with D maybe TRBD1 (6 bases). This clonotype was obtained from a man between 60 and 75 years old who had recovered from COVID-19. Sequencing input: PBMCs or T cells enriched from blood (not recorded which). The CDR3 reads CASSLLTGPNSF. The DNA for the CDR3 is TGTGCCAGCTCACTTTTGACAGGCCCGAACAGCTTC. Using reference TRBV18 and TRBJ2-7 for the parts outside the CDR3, the full variable domain is NAGVMQNPRHLVRRRGQEARLRCSPMKGHSHVYWYRQLPEEGLKFMVYLQKENIIDESGMPKERFSAEFPKEGPSILRIQQVVRGDSAAYFCASSLLTGPNSFGPGTRLTVT.